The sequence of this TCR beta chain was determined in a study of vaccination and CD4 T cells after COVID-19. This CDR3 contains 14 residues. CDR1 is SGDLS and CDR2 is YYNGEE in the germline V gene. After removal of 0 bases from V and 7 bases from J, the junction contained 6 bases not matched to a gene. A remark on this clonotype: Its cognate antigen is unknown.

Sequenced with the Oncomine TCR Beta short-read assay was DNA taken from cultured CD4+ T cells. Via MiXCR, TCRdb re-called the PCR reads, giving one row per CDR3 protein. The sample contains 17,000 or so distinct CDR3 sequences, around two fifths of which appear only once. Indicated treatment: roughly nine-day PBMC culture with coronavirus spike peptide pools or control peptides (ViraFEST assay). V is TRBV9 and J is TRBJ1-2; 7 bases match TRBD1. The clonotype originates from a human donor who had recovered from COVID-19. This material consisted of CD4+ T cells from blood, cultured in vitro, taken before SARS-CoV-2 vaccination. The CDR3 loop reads CASSVAAQGTGYTF. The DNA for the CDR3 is TGTGCCAGCAGCGTAGCTGCACAGGGGACTGGCTACACCTTC.